This T cell receptor (beta chain) is from a study of T cells expressing NK-cell markers. Study information: Underlying the TCR beta repertoires were sorted CD3+CD56+NKG2C+, CD3+CD56+NKG2C- and CD3+CD56-NKG2C+ T cells. Seven donors tested HCMV-seropositive and one tested seronegative among the eight sequenced. Study-wide points: The same clonotypes also predominated in the CD3+CD56-NKG2C+ fraction of a handful of donors.

As for this clonotype: The antigen is not known.

TCRdb re-called the 5' RACE reads and shows each CDR3 protein once, DNA omitted. This sample's clone table lists fewer than 400,000 distinct CDR3 sequences. This CDR3 comprises 14 residues. From germline, CDR1 is ENHRY and CDR2 SYGVKD. The chain has TRBV10-3 and TRBJ2-5; TCRdb indicates TRBD1, and absent DNA this call remains unverified. The sample was blood T cells: a sorted CD56 or NKG2C T cell subset, CD4+ or CD8+ T cells, or bulk PBMC T cells (not recorded which). The source of this sequence is a woman aged 45 to 65 in good health. The chain's CDR3 is CATRSEGGQETQYF.